These 5 T cell receptor beta chains share one sample of origin, sequenced in a study of cytomegalovirus exposure and HLA in healthy donors. PCR primers comprised 60 Vbeta and 13 Jbeta primers. Sequenced by immunoSEQ multiplex PCR; TCRdb stores in-frame clones only, minus some. This table has some 140,000 clones, approximately 60% appearing once. Sequencing input: PBMCs. These receptors were obtained from a human donor in good health.

V gene TRBV5-1 combines with J gene TRBJ2-3; TRBD1 aligns across 7 bases. Looked up from germline, CDR1 is SGHRS and CDR2 is YFSETQ. This CDR3 has 15 amino acids. The junction had 9 bases not matched to a gene; V was cut back by 4 bases and J by 4 bases. The CDR3: CASSRDSITADTQYF. CDR3 nucleotide sequence: TGCGCCAGCAGCCGGGACAGTATTACGGCAGATACGCAGTATTTT.

This clone was found a few times. The V gene is TRBV27, the J gene TRBJ1-2; 7 bases are shared with TRBD1. In germline, CDR1 is MNHEY, CDR2 SMNVEV (reference sequence). This CDR3 region has 14 residues. Trimming took 6 bases from V and 4 from J; bases not matched to a gene: 8. The CDR3 region is CASSMDRRSYGYTF. DNA for the CDR3: TGTGCCAGCAGCATGGACAGGAGGAGCTATGGCTACACCTTC.

The count of this clone is one. This chain joins TRBV7-9 and TRBJ2-2; no reliable D call. V dropped 3 bases and J dropped 9 bases, with 2 bases sitting between them. Germline CDR1 and CDR2: SEHNR and FQNEAQ (reference sequence). The CDR3 extends over 10 amino acids. CDR3 residues: CASSFRELFF. The CDR3 DNA is TGTGCCAGCAGCTTCAGGGAGCTGTTTTTT.

The V gene is TRBV5-1, the J gene TRBJ2-7, with 14 bases that match TRBD2. The V gene's germline CDR1 is SGHRS and CDR2 YFSETQ. J lost 7 bases, V lost 4 bases, and 7 bases had no gene match. This CDR3 has 15 amino acids. Here the CDR3 reads CASSQGLAGVGEQYF. DNA of the CDR3: TGCGCCAGCAGCCAGGGACTAGCGGGAGTGGGGGAGCAGTACTTC.

The gene calls are TRBV19 and TRBJ2-5, with 15 positions matching TRBD2. V gave up 0 bases and J gave up 10 bases; unmatched junction bases: 12. CDR3 length: 18 residues. The germline V gene has CDR1 LNHDA and CDR2 SQIVND (reference sequence). CDR3 nucleotide sequence: TGTGCCAGTAGTATAGAGGGACTAGCGGGAGGCACTGGACCAGACCAGTACTTC. Translating gives CASSIEGLAGGTGPDQYF.